This entry is about one T cell receptor beta chain. The protocol was immunoSEQ multiplex PCR, while the TCRdb copy is restricted to in-frame clones and leaves out a portion. Among approximately 220,000 clones, around 87% were seen once, and the ten largest hold 3% to 3.5%. The data stem from a study of blood T cell repertoires in COVID-19. Study context: The samples span acute and convalescent COVID-19 from the United States, Italy and Spain.

Sequencing was performed on peripheral blood. This receptor was obtained from a man in his 60s with acute or convalescent COVID-19.

This chain's CDR3 is CASSLAGIRDTGELFF. The CDR3 DNA follows: TGCGCCAGCAGCTTGGCGGGGATCCGTGACACCGGGGAGCTGTTTTTT. The V gene is TRBV5-1, the J gene TRBJ2-2; the D gene is possibly TRBD2 (5 bases). The CDR3 totals 16 residues. Germline-derived CDR1 and CDR2 are SGHRS and YFSETQ. The ends were cut back, 0 bases at V and 3 bases at J, with 12 bases in the middle.